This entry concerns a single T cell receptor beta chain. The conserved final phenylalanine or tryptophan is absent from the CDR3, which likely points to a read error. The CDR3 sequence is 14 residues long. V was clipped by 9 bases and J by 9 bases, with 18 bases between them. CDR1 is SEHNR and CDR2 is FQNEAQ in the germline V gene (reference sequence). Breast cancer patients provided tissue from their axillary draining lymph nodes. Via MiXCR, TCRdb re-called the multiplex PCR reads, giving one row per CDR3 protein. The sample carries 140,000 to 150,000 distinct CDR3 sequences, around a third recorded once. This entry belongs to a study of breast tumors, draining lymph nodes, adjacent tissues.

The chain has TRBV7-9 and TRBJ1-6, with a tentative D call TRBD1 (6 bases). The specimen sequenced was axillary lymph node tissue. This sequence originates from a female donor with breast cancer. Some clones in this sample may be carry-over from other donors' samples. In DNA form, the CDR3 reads TGTGCCAGTACTGAACAGGGTTCTGGTTCACCCCTCCACCAT. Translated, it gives CASTEQGSGSPLHH.